This T cell receptor beta chain was recovered during a study of CD8 T cells in ankylosing spondylitis (dated by TCRdb to about 2017). Broadly, across the study: The study profiled T cell receptor beta repertoires in healthy donors and ankylosing spondylitis patients to find disease-linked TCR variants. The whole study cohort included over 85 healthy donors and under 30 ankylosing spondylitis patients. Samples of peripheral blood were taken, and for ankylosing spondylitis patients, synovial fluid was collected as well.

Via the germline V gene (reference sequence), CDR1 is DFQATT and CDR2 SNEGSKA. Trimming removed 6 bases from V and 4 bases from J; the gene matches leave 3 bases unexplained. Including the terminal cysteine and phenylalanine, the CDR3 comprises 12 residues. The CDR3 DNA has 36 bases and is translated from base 1. Sequenced using an Illumina HiSeq 2500. TCR beta libraries were prepared by quantitative 5'-RACE with molecular barcodes. As for the authors' bioinformatics: To identify disease-linked TCR variants, a new computational method was used, one built on a probabilistic model of VDJ rearrangement. TCRdb itself trimmed the public reads at Q25 with fastp, ran MiXCR and retained productive beta chains. Each entry merges the rows of one CDR3 protein and shows their most common DNA and genes. The V and J calls were not made by the authors but by TCRdb's processing. For this sample there are 300,000 to 400,000 distinct CDR3 sequences; 14% to 15% appear just once. The ten top clones hold 0.9% to 1.2% of the sample.

With respect to this clonotype: Its cognate antigen has yet to be identified. Base qualities are not recorded, but no much larger clone differs from it by a single base.

Summary of the overall study and its limitations: In peripheral blood, the disease-linked clones were found at relatively low frequencies and had a CD8+ phenotype. A TCR beta motif of several highly homologous amino acid variants appeared characteristic of blood from ankylosing spondylitis patients. Significant enrichment of the disease-linked clones was reported in matched synovial fluid samples from ankylosing spondylitis patients. Some TCR beta motif variants had previously been reported in synovial fluid and blood of reactive arthritis patients, which suggested common disease-initiation mechanisms.

This sequence originates from a male donor with ankylosing spondylitis or in good health (not recorded which). The V and J genes are TRBV20-1 and TRBJ2-1; 7 junctional bases match TRBD2. The material sequenced was blood, either unsorted or a sorted T cell fraction (not recorded which). The DNA is as follows: TGCAGTGCCCCACTAGCGTACAATGAGCAGTTCTTC. Translated, it reads CSAPLAYNEQFF.